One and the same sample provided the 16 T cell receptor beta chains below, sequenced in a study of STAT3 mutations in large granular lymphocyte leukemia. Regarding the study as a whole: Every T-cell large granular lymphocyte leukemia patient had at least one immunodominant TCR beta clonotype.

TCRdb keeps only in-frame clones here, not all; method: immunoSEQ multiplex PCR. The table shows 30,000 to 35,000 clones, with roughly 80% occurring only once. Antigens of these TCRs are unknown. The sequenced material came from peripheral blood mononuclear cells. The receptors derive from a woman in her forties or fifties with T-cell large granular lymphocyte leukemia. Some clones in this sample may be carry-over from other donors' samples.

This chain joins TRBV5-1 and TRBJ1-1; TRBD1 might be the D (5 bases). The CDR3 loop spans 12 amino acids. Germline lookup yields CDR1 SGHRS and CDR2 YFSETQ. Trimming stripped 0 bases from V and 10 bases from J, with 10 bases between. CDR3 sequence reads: CASSLGAGGAFF. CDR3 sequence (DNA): TGCGCCAGCAGCTTGGGGGCCGGGGGAGCTTTCTTT.

The CDR3 DNA reads TGTGCCAGCAGCGTAGGGGGGGGGACGTTCGAGCAGTACTTC. Protein product: CASSVGGGTFEQYF. The chain has TRBV9 and TRBJ2-7; TRBD2 agrees at 7 bases. V was pared by 0 bases and J by 6 bases, with 6 bases of the junction left unmatched. Germline values: CDR1 SGDLS, CDR2 YYNGEE. The CDR3 runs to 14 residues.

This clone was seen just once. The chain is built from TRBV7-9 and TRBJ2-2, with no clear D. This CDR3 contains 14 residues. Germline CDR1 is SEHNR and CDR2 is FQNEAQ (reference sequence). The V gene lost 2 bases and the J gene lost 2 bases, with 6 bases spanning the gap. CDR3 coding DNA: TGTGCCAGCAGCTTAACGTTTAACACCGGGGAGCTGTTTTTT. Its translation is CASSLTFNTGELFF.

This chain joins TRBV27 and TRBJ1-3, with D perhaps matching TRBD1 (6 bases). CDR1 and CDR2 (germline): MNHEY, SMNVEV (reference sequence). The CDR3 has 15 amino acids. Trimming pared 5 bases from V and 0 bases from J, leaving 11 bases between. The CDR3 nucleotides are TGTGCCAGCAGTCCCAACAGGGACTCTGGAAACACCATATATTTT. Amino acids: CASSPNRDSGNTIYF.

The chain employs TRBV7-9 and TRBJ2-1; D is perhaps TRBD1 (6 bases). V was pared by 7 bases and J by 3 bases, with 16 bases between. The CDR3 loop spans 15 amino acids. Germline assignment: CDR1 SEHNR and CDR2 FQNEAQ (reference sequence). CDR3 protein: CASTSGAEFYNEQFF. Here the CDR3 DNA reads TGTGCCAGCACCTCAGGGGCTGAGTTCTACAATGAGCAGTTCTTC.

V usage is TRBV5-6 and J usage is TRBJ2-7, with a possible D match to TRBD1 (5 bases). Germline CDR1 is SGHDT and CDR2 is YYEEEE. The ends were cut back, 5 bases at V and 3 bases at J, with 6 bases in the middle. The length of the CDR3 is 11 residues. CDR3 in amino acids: CASRQDYEQYF. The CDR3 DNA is TGTGCCAGCAGACAGGACTACGAGCAGTACTTC.

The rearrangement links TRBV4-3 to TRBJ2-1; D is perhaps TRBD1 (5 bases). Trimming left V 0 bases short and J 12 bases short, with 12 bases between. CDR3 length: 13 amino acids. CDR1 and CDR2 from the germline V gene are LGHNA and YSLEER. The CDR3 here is CASSQEAATVQFF. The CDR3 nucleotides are TGCGCCAGCAGCCAAGAGGCCGCGACAGTGCAGTTCTTC.

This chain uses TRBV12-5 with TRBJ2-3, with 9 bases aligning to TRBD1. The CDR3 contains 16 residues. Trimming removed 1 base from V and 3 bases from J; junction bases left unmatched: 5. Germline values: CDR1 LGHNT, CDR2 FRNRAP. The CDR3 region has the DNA TGTGCTAGTGGTTTGGGTGACAGGGGGACGACAGATACGCAGTATTTT. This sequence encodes CASGLGDRGTTDTQYF.

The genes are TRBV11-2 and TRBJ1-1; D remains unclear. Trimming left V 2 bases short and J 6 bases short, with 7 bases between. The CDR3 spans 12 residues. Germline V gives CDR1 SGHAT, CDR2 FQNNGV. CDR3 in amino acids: CASSLPAPEAFF. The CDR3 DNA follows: TGTGCCAGCAGCTTACCGGCCCCTGAAGCTTTCTTT.

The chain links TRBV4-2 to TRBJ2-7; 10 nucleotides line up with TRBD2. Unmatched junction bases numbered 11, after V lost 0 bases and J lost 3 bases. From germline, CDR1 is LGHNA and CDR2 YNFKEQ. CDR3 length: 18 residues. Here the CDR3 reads CASSQDRSEAGGGYEQYF. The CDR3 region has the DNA TGTGCCAGCAGCCAAGATCGTTCCGAAGCGGGAGGGGGCTACGAGCAGTACTTC.

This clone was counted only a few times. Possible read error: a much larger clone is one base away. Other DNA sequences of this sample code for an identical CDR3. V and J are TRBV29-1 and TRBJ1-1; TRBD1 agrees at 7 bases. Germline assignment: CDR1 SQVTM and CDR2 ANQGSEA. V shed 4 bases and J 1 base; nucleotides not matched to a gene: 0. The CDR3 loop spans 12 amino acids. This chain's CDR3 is CSVGTGNTEAFF. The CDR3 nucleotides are TGCAGCGTTGGGACAGGGAACACTGAAGCTTTCTTT.

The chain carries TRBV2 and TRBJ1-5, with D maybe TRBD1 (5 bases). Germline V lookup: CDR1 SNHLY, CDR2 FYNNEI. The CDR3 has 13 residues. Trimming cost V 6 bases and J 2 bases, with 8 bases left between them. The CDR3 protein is CASRDSRNQPQHF. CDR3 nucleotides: TGTGCCAGCAGAGACAGCCGCAATCAGCCCCAGCATTTT.

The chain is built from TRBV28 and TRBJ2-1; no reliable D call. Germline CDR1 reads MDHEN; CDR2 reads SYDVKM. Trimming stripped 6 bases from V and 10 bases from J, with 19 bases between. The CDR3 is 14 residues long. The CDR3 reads CASSSPDPNWEQFF. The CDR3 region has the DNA TGTGCCAGCAGCTCGCCCGACCCCAATTGGGAGCAGTTCTTC.

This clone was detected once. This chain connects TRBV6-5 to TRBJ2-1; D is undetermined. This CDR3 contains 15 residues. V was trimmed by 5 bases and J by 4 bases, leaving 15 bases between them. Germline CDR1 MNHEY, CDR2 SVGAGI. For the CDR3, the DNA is TGTGCCAGCAGTATGCAGGAGTACGAGTACAATGAGCAGTTCTTC. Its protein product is CASSMQEYEYNEQFF.

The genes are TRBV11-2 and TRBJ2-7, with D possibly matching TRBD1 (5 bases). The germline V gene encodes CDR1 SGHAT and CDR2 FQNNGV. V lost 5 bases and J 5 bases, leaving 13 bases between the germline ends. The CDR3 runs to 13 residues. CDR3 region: CASSTQGSNEQYF. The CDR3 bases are TGTGCCAGCAGCACCCAGGGTTCCAACGAGCAGTACTTC. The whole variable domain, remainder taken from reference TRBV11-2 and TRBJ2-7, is EAGVAQSPRYKIIEKRQSVAFWCNPISGHATLYWYQQILGQGPKLLIQFQNNGVVDDSQLPKDRFSAERLKGVDSTLKIQPAKLEDSAVYLCASSTQGSNEQYFGPGTRLTVT.

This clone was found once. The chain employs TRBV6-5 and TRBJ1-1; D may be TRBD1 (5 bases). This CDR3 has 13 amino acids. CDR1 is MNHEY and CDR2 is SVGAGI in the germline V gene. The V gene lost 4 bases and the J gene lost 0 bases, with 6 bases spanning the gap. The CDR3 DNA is TGTGCCAGCAGTTGGGGACTGAACACTGAAGCTTTCTTT. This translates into CASSWGLNTEAFF.